The rows below give T cell receptor beta chains drawn from one sample of a study of cytomegalovirus exposure and HLA in healthy donors. Profiled with immunoSEQ multiplex PCR; TCRdb holds only in-frame clones, not every one. Found here are more than 85,000 clones, roughly four fifths of them singletons; the top ten hold 1% to 1.5%. Sequenced material: PBMCs. All receptors derive from a woman between 25 and 40 years old in good health and CMV-seronegative. Both conserved end residues are part of each CDR3. Each record gives: D gene, V gene, J gene, CDR3 length, clone size, CDR3 protein, CDR3 DNA. The D gene is left open where the match is weak. The size field is filled for only some rows; it gives once, few, many or a size class.

D gene: -; V gene: TRBV28; J gene: TRBJ1-2; CDR3 length: 15; clone size: -; CDR3 protein: CASSLETEANYGYTF; CDR3 DNA: TGTGCCAGCAGTTTAGAGACCGAGGCTAACTATGGCTACACCTTC
D gene: -; V gene: TRBV7-3; J gene: TRBJ1-1; CDR3 length: 13; clone size: -; CDR3 protein: CASSLIQGSEAFF; CDR3 DNA: TGTGCCAGCAGCTTAATTCAGGGCTCGGAAGCTTTCTTT
D gene: -; V gene: TRBV6-5; J gene: TRBJ1-2; CDR3 length: 16; clone size: -; CDR3 protein: CASSYGGGGNPYGYTF; CDR3 DNA: TGTGCCAGCAGTTACGGGGGAGGAGGGAACCCGTATGGCTACACCTTC
D gene: TRBD1; V gene: TRBV6-6; J gene: TRBJ1-5; CDR3 length: 15; clone size: -; CDR3 protein: CASTPGTGSHQPQHF; CDR3 DNA: TGTGCCAGCACCCCCGGGACAGGGTCACATCAGCCCCAGCATTTT
D gene: TRBD2; V gene: TRBV9; J gene: TRBJ2-1; CDR3 length: 15; clone size: few; CDR3 protein: CASSVKAGGFNEQFF; CDR3 DNA: TGTGCCAGCAGCGTGAAAGCGGGGGGTTTTAATGAGCAGTTCTTC
D gene: -; V gene: TRBV4-3; J gene: TRBJ1-4; CDR3 length: 19; clone size: -; CDR3 protein: CASSQDNFGTEATNEKLFF; CDR3 DNA: TGCGCCAGCAGCCAAGATAATTTTGGTACGGAGGCAACTAATGAAAAACTGTTTTTT
D gene: -; V gene: TRBV5-1; J gene: TRBJ1-2; CDR3 length: 16; clone size: -; CDR3 protein: CASSLDRRSINYGYTF; CDR3 DNA: TGCGCCAGCAGCTTGGACAGGAGATCCATTAACTATGGCTACACCTTC
D gene: -; V gene: TRBV9; J gene: TRBJ1-5; CDR3 length: 13; clone size: few; CDR3 protein: CASSGTGNQPQHF; CDR3 DNA: TGTGCCAGCAGCGGTACAGGGAATCAGCCCCAGCATTTT
D gene: TRBD2; V gene: TRBV14; J gene: TRBJ2-7; CDR3 length: 14; clone size: -; CDR3 protein: CASNLAGGTYEQYF; CDR3 DNA: TGTGCCAGCAACCTAGCGGGGGGTACCTACGAGCAGTACTTC
D gene: -; V gene: TRBV4-1; J gene: TRBJ1-4; CDR3 length: 15; clone size: -; CDR3 protein: CASSQPRSKREKLFF; CDR3 DNA: TGCGCCAGCAGCCAGCCGAGGAGTAAGCGCGAAAAACTGTTTTTT
D gene: -; V gene: TRBV4-3; J gene: TRBJ1-1; CDR3 length: 14; clone size: -; CDR3 protein: CASSQSGFNTEAFF; CDR3 DNA: TGCGCCAGCAGCCAGTCAGGTTTCAACACTGAAGCTTTCTTT
D gene: TRBD2; V gene: TRBV6-5; J gene: TRBJ2-2; CDR3 length: 14; clone size: -; CDR3 protein: CASSYFTSGRELFF; CDR3 DNA: TGTGCCAGCAGTTACTTTACTAGCGGGAGGGAGCTGTTTTTT
D gene: -; V gene: TRBV4-3; J gene: TRBJ1-4; CDR3 length: 16; clone size: -; CDR3 protein: CASSQEMTEGVEKLFF; CDR3 DNA: TGCGCCAGCAGCCAAGAAATGACAGAGGGGGTTGAAAAACTGTTTTTT
D gene: -; V gene: TRBV28; J gene: TRBJ1-6; CDR3 length: 15; clone size: -; CDR3 protein: CASSLLRVEGSPLHF; CDR3 DNA: TGTGCCAGCAGTTTACTGCGGGTTGAGGGTTCACCCCTCCACTTT
D gene: TRBD1; V gene: TRBV7-2; J gene: TRBJ1-6; CDR3 length: 16; clone size: -; CDR3 protein: CASSLVGQGALSPLHF; CDR3 DNA: TGTGCCAGCAGCTTAGTGGGACAGGGGGCTCTTTCACCCCTCCACTTT
D gene: -; V gene: TRBV15; J gene: TRBJ1-5; CDR3 length: 16; clone size: -; CDR3 protein: CATSRDYRDSNQPQHF; CDR3 DNA: TGTGCCACCAGCAGAGATTACAGGGATAGCAATCAGCCCCAGCATTTT
D gene: TRBD2; V gene: TRBV7-2; J gene: TRBJ2-2; CDR3 length: 16; clone size: -; CDR3 protein: CAIPLGRGRNTGELFF; CDR3 DNA: TGTGCCATCCCCTTGGGGCGCGGGAGGAACACCGGGGAGCTGTTTTTT
D gene: TRBD1; V gene: TRBV13; J gene: TRBJ2-1; CDR3 length: 18; clone size: once; CDR3 protein: CASSLDPFGTGVYNEQFF; CDR3 DNA: TGTGCCAGCAGCTTAGATCCCTTTGGGACAGGGGTCTACAATGAGCAGTTCTTC
D gene: -; V gene: TRBV15; J gene: TRBJ2-3; CDR3 length: 14; clone size: once; CDR3 protein: CATSRDRGTDTQYF; CDR3 DNA: TGTGCCACCAGCAGAGATCGCGGCACAGATACGCAGTATTTT
D gene: TRBD1; V gene: TRBV6-5; J gene: TRBJ2-7; CDR3 length: 14; clone size: -; CDR3 protein: CASQRGQGSYEQYF; CDR3 DNA: TGTGCCAGCCAGAGAGGACAGGGTTCCTACGAGCAGTACTTC
D gene: TRBD1; V gene: TRBV28; J gene: TRBJ1-6; CDR3 length: 16; clone size: few; CDR3 protein: CASRETGGAGNSPLHF; CDR3 DNA: TGTGCCAGCAGGGAGACAGGGGGCGCGGGAAATTCACCCCTCCACTTT
D gene: -; V gene: TRBV4-3; J gene: TRBJ2-7; CDR3 length: 12; clone size: once; CDR3 protein: CASSQDNGEQYF; CDR3 DNA: TGCGCCAGCAGCCAAGATAACGGCGAGCAGTACTTC
D gene: -; V gene: TRBV5-6; J gene: TRBJ2-1; CDR3 length: 12; clone size: -; CDR3 protein: CASSLASYEQFF; CDR3 DNA: TGTGCCAGCAGCTTGGCTAGTTATGAGCAGTTCTTC
D gene: -; V gene: TRBV4-1; J gene: TRBJ1-5; CDR3 length: 15; clone size: -; CDR3 protein: CASSLLGLRNQPQHF; CDR3 DNA: TGCGCCAGCAGCCTGTTGGGGCTCCGCAATCAGCCCCAGCATTTT
D gene: -; V gene: TRBV10-2; J gene: TRBJ2-4; CDR3 length: 15; clone size: few; CDR3 protein: CASSESGILGDIQYF; CDR3 DNA: TGCGCCAGCAGTGAGTCAGGGATCTTGGGAGACATTCAGTACTTC
D gene: -; V gene: TRBV5-6; J gene: TRBJ1-2; CDR3 length: 15; clone size: few; CDR3 protein: CASSYPPGANYGYTF; CDR3 DNA: TGTGCCAGCAGCTATCCGCCAGGCGCTAACTATGGCTACACCTTC
D gene: -; V gene: TRBV7-2; J gene: TRBJ2-6; CDR3 length: 16; clone size: -; CDR3 protein: CASSLVSGAGANVLTF; CDR3 DNA: TGTGCCAGCAGCTTAGTTTCGGGAGCTGGGGCCAACGTCCTGACTTTC
D gene: -; V gene: TRBV6-5; J gene: TRBJ1-3; CDR3 length: 15; clone size: -; CDR3 protein: CASSSSGLSGNTIYF; CDR3 DNA: TGTGCCAGCAGTTCTTCAGGCCTCTCTGGAAACACCATATATTTT
D gene: -; V gene: TRBV13; J gene: TRBJ1-1; CDR3 length: 12; clone size: few; CDR3 protein: CASSSYRTEAFF; CDR3 DNA: TGTGCCAGCAGCTCGTACAGGACAGAAGCTTTCTTT
D gene: -; V gene: TRBV7-9; J gene: TRBJ1-1; CDR3 length: 14; clone size: -; CDR3 protein: CASSEGGLFTEAFF; CDR3 DNA: TGTGCCAGCAGCGAGGGAGGACTTTTCACTGAAGCTTTCTTT
D gene: -; V gene: TRBV10-3; J gene: TRBJ2-4; CDR3 length: 16; clone size: -; CDR3 protein: CAISEGQAEAKNIQYF; CDR3 DNA: TGTGCCATCAGTGAGGGCCAGGCCGAAGCCAAAAACATTCAGTACTTC
D gene: TRBD1; V gene: TRBV11-2; J gene: TRBJ1-1; CDR3 length: 13; clone size: -; CDR3 protein: CASSLIQGAGAFF; CDR3 DNA: TGTGCCAGCAGCTTAATACAGGGGGCAGGAGCTTTCTTT
D gene: -; V gene: TRBV27; J gene: TRBJ2-2; CDR3 length: 12; clone size: -; CDR3 protein: CASSFVPGELFF; CDR3 DNA: TGTGCCAGCAGTTTCGTCCCCGGGGAGCTGTTTTTT
D gene: -; V gene: TRBV19; J gene: TRBJ2-5; CDR3 length: 13; clone size: -; CDR3 protein: CASSSRGAATQYF; CDR3 DNA: TGTGCCAGTAGTTCCCGCGGGGCCGCGACCCAGTACTTC
D gene: TRBD1; V gene: TRBV11-2; J gene: TRBJ1-1; CDR3 length: 13; clone size: -; CDR3 protein: CASSNTGGTEAFF; CDR3 DNA: TGTGCCAGCAGTAACACAGGGGGCACTGAAGCTTTCTTT
D gene: -; V gene: TRBV4-1; J gene: TRBJ2-7; CDR3 length: 13; clone size: few; CDR3 protein: CASRSGGSYEQYF; CDR3 DNA: TGCGCCAGCAGGTCTGGGGGGTCCTACGAGCAGTACTTC
D gene: TRBD1; V gene: TRBV6-6; J gene: TRBJ2-7; CDR3 length: 14; clone size: -; CDR3 protein: CASRDRALSYEQYF; CDR3 DNA: TGTGCCAGCAGAGACAGGGCCCTGAGCTACGAGCAGTACTTC
D gene: -; V gene: TRBV7-9; J gene: TRBJ1-4; CDR3 length: 15; clone size: -; CDR3 protein: CASSLATQVNEKLFF; CDR3 DNA: TGTGCCAGCAGCTTAGCAACCCAGGTTAATGAAAAACTGTTTTTT
D gene: -; V gene: TRBV6-5; J gene: TRBJ1-5; CDR3 length: 15; clone size: -; CDR3 protein: CASSYSAVSNQPQHF; CDR3 DNA: TGTGCCAGCAGTTACTCGGCGGTCAGCAATCAGCCCCAGCATTTT
D gene: TRBD1; V gene: TRBV5-1; J gene: TRBJ2-7; CDR3 length: 15; clone size: once; CDR3 protein: CASSPAGTGGYEQYF; CDR3 DNA: TGCGCCAGCAGCCCCGCCGGGACAGGGGGGTACGAGCAGTACTTC
D gene: TRBD1; V gene: TRBV28; J gene: TRBJ1-2; CDR3 length: 14; clone size: -; CDR3 protein: CASRKTGTGFGYTF; CDR3 DNA: TGTGCCAGCAGAAAGACCGGGACAGGGTTTGGCTACACCTTC
D gene: TRBD2; V gene: TRBV27; J gene: TRBJ2-2; CDR3 length: 19; clone size: -; CDR3 protein: CASSLYDRRSSGATGELFF; CDR3 DNA: TGTGCCAGCAGTTTATACGATCGGCGGTCTAGCGGTGCAACCGGGGAGCTGTTTTTT
D gene: -; V gene: TRBV5-1; J gene: TRBJ2-6; CDR3 length: 18; clone size: few; CDR3 protein: CASSLGGRVHSGANVLTF; CDR3 DNA: TGCGCCAGCAGCTTGGGCGGTCGGGTTCACTCTGGGGCCAACGTCCTGACTTTC
D gene: TRBD1; V gene: TRBV7-3; J gene: TRBJ1-2; CDR3 length: 14; clone size: -; CDR3 protein: CASSPGQGADGYTF; CDR3 DNA: TGTGCCAGCAGCCCGGGACAGGGGGCCGATGGCTACACCTTC
D gene: -; V gene: TRBV7-2; J gene: TRBJ2-2; CDR3 length: 18; clone size: once; CDR3 protein: CASSTGFNPGLIKSELFF; CDR3 DNA: TGTGCCAGCAGCACAGGCTTCAATCCGGGTCTAATCAAATCGGAGCTGTTTTTT
D gene: TRBD1; V gene: TRBV25-1; J gene: TRBJ2-2; CDR3 length: 14; clone size: -; CDR3 protein: CASRGQGSPGELFF; CDR3 DNA: TGTGCCAGCAGAGGACAGGGTTCCCCCGGGGAGCTGTTTTTT
D gene: TRBD2; V gene: TRBV6-5; J gene: TRBJ2-3; CDR3 length: 15; clone size: -; CDR3 protein: CASSYSAGAGYTQYF; CDR3 DNA: TGTGCCAGCAGTTACTCGGCGGGAGCTGGGTATACGCAGTATTTT
D gene: -; V gene: TRBV28; J gene: TRBJ1-6; CDR3 length: 13; clone size: -; CDR3 protein: CASMDLRGSPLHF; CDR3 DNA: TGTGCCAGCATGGACCTAAGGGGTTCACCCCTCCACTTT
D gene: -; V gene: TRBV2; J gene: TRBJ2-3; CDR3 length: 14; clone size: once; CDR3 protein: CASRPGTSTDTQYF; CDR3 DNA: TGTGCCAGCAGGCCAGGGACTAGCACAGATACGCAGTATTTT
D gene: -; V gene: TRBV7-3; J gene: TRBJ2-2; CDR3 length: 13; clone size: -; CDR3 protein: CASSLVATGELFF; CDR3 DNA: TGTGCCAGCAGCTTAGTGGCCACCGGGGAGCTGTTTTTT
D gene: TRBD2; V gene: TRBV27; J gene: TRBJ2-2; CDR3 length: 19; clone size: -; CDR3 protein: CASSPNLAGGGIDPGELFF; CDR3 DNA: TGTGCCAGCAGTCCGAACCTAGCGGGAGGAGGTATCGATCCCGGGGAGCTGTTTTTT
D gene: -; V gene: TRBV30; J gene: TRBJ2-7; CDR3 length: 15; clone size: -; CDR3 protein: CAWREGTADRNEQYF; CDR3 DNA: TGTGCCTGGAGGGAGGGGACCGCCGATCGAAACGAGCAGTACTTC
D gene: -; V gene: TRBV7-2; J gene: TRBJ2-3; CDR3 length: 12; clone size: -; CDR3 protein: CASSPGTDTQYF; CDR3 DNA: TGTGCCAGCAGCCCCGGCACAGATACGCAGTATTTT
D gene: -; V gene: TRBV30; J gene: TRBJ1-3; CDR3 length: 15; clone size: -; CDR3 protein: CAWSVGGLSGNTIYF; CDR3 DNA: TGTGCCTGGAGTGTCGGGGGACTATCTGGAAACACCATATATTTT
D gene: -; V gene: TRBV7-9; J gene: TRBJ2-7; CDR3 length: 15; clone size: -; CDR3 protein: CASTETGSSSYEQYF; CDR3 DNA: TGTGCCAGCACCGAGACGGGGTCAAGCTCCTACGAGCAGTACTTC